The rows below give T cell receptor beta chains drawn from one sample of a study of blood T cell repertoires in COVID-19. The repertoire was sequenced with immunoSEQ multiplex PCR; TCRdb's copy has only in-frame clones and lacks some. In the table there are about 160,000 clones, 75% to 90% of which are singletons. The sequenced sample was peripheral blood. Every receptor here comes from a woman of 80 years or more with active or convalescent COVID-19. CDR3s include the opening cysteine and the closing phenylalanine or tryptophan. D genes are given only for firm matches. Size is stated for part of the rows, as once, few or many counts, or as a class when the clone is expanded.

once | TRBJ2-3 | TRBD2 | TRBV29-1 | TGCAGCGCCGCGGGAGGGGGCGAAAATACGCAGTATTTT | CSAAGGGENTQYF
few | TRBJ1-2 | TRBD1 | TRBV7-2 | TGTGCCAGCAGCACCGACAGGGTTAGGGGTGGCTACACCTTC | CASSTDRVRGGYTF
- | TRBJ1-2 | TRBD1 | TRBV12-3/TRBV12-4 | TGTGCCAGCAGTTGGGGACAGAACTATGGCTACACCTTC | CASSWGQNYGYTF
- | TRBJ1-6 | TRBD1 | TRBV6-5 | TGTGCCAGCAGTTACAGGGGGCCCTCCTATAATTCACCCCTCCACTTT | CASSYRGPSYNSPLHF
- | TRBJ1-2 | - | TRBV7-2 | TGTGCCAGCAGCTTTGAGGTCGCAGGGGTCAACTATGGCTACACCTTC | CASSFEVAGVNYGYTF
few | TRBJ1-5 | TRBD1 | TRBV3-1/TRBV3-2 | TGTGCCAGCAGCCAAGAAGTACAGGGGGCGGGTCAGCCCCAGCATTTT | CASSQEVQGAGQPQHF
- | TRBJ1-6 | TRBD1 | TRBV27 | TGTGCCAGCAGTTTATCACAGGGGAATACCTATAATTCACCCCTCCACTTT | CASSLSQGNTYNSPLHF
- | TRBJ1-2 | - | TRBV6-4 | TGTGCCAGCAGTGACTCGGGAGGGGCGGTCTATGGCTACACCTTC | CASSDSGGAVYGYTF
- | TRBJ2-2 | - | TRBV19 | TGTGCCAGTAGTATAGTAAGCGGAGCGAACACCGGGGAGCTGTTTTTT | CASSIVSGANTGELFF
- | TRBJ1-1 | TRBD1 | TRBV19 | TGTGCCAGTAGTACCGACAGGGGAACTGAAGCTTTCTTT | CASSTDRGTEAFF
- | TRBJ1-1 | TRBD1 | TRBV7-8 | TGTGCCAGCAGCATAGCCGGGACAGGGGCAGACACTGAAGCTTTCTTT | CASSIAGTGADTEAFF
- | TRBJ2-7 | - | TRBV10-3 | TGTGCCATCACCGGGAGCTCCTACGAGCAGTACTTC | CAITGSSYEQYF
- | TRBJ1-2 | TRBD1 | TRBV6-6 | TGTGCCAGCAGTCTAGGTCAAGGGGGCTTCTATGGCTACACCTTC | CASSLGQGGFYGYTF
- | TRBJ1-2 | - | TRBV7-3 | TGTGCCAGCAGCTTCCCACCGGGGGAGGGGACCTATGGCTACACCTTC | CASSFPPGEGTYGYTF
- | TRBJ2-4 | - | TRBV6-1 | TGTGCCAGCAGTGAAGCGGCGACAGGAGCTGGTTTC | CASSEAATGAGF
- | TRBJ2-7 | TRBD1 | TRBV7-9 | TGTGCCAGCAGCTTAGCGTATCAGGGGGCTCACAACGAGCAGTACTTC | CASSLAYQGAHNEQYF
- | TRBJ2-3 | TRBD2 | TRBV19 | TGTGCCAGTAGTATGGGACTAGCGGGGATCACAGATACGCAGTATTTT | CASSMGLAGITDTQYF
- | TRBJ1-3 | TRBD1 | TRBV10-3 | TGTGCCATCAGTGAGTCGGGACAGAAGGGAAACACCATATATTTT | CAISESGQKGNTIYF
- | TRBJ1-2 | - | TRBV27 | TGTGCCAGCAGTTTCGGAGGGGCGCTTAATGGCTACACCTTC | CASSFGGALNGYTF
- | TRBJ1-6 | TRBD1 | TRBV19 | TGTGCCAGTAGTATTACAGGGGTCGTCTCACCCCTCCACTTT | CASSITGVVSPLHF
once | TRBJ1-3 | - | TRBV7-2 | TGTGCCAGCAGCTTAGATCTAGCGAGACGGGGGAGAGGAAACACCATATATTTT | CASSLDLARRGRGNTIYF
- | TRBJ1-2 | - | TRBV7-2 | TGTGCCAGCAGCTTAGCAAGTACAGGGAACTATGGCTACACCTTC | CASSLASTGNYGYTF
- | TRBJ2-6 | - | TRBV6-6 | TGTGCCAGCAGCGGGGGAAGGGGCTCTGGGGCCAACGTCCTGACTTTC | CASSGGRGSGANVLTF
- | TRBJ1-6 | - | TRBV12-3/TRBV12-4 | TGTGCCAGCAGCCCTACAGATAATTCACCCCTCCACTTT | CASSPTDNSPLHF
few | TRBJ1-2 | - | TRBV2 | TGTGCCAGCAGTGACGACACGGGGGTAGGTGTTGGCTACACCTTC | CASSDDTGVGVGYTF
- | TRBJ2-5 | TRBD2 | TRBV19 | TGTGCCAGTAGTATAGACCCTAGCGGGTTGGGAGAGACCCAGTACTTC | CASSIDPSGLGETQYF
- | TRBJ1-1 | TRBD1 | TRBV11-2 | TGTGCCAGCAGCAAAAAGACAGGGTTTTACACTGAAGCTTTCTTT | CASSKKTGFYTEAFF
- | TRBJ1-6 | - | TRBV19 | TGTGCCAGTAGTATTAGGCAGGGAAATTCACCCCTCCACTTT | CASSIRQGNSPLHF
- | TRBJ1-3 | - | TRBV6-5 | TGTGCCAGCAGTTTATCAGGCCCAGAGAACACCATATATTTT | CASSLSGPENTIYF
- | TRBJ1-2 | - | TRBV7-2 | TGTGCCAGCAGCATCGAAACAGGGTATGGCTACACCTTC | CASSIETGYGYTF
- | TRBJ1-1 | TRBD1 | TRBV4-3 | TGCGCCAGCAGCCAAGGAACCGGGACAGGGGAGACTGAAGCTTTCTTT | CASSQGTGTGETEAFF
- | TRBJ1-2 | TRBD1 | TRBV29-1 | TGCAGCGTTGGACAGGGGGCGTCGGGCTACACCTTC | CSVGQGASGYTF
once | TRBJ1-6 | TRBD1 | TRBV5-1 | TGCGCCAGCAGCTCGGCAGGGGGCGATTCACCCCTCCACTTT | CASSSAGGDSPLHF